These T cell receptor beta chains were read from a single sample in a study of PD-1 blockade in classical Hodgkin lymphoma. Measured with immunoSEQ multiplex PCR; TCRdb has only the in-frame clones, and not every one. The sample shows over 25,000 clones, approximately 67% of them seen only once. The input for sequencing was peripheral blood mononuclear cells (PBMCs), taken before the fourth cycle of nivolumab. These TCRs come from a human donor with classical Hodgkin lymphoma. The CDR3 runs from the conserved cysteine through the conserved F or W. A D gene is named only where the DNA matches it firmly. The size field is filled for only some rows; it gives once, few, many or a size class.

D gene: .
clone size: few
V gene: TRBV30
J gene: TRBJ1-1
CDR3 protein: CAWQGPGENTEAFF
CDR3 DNA: TGTGCCTGGCAGGGCCCCGGGGAGAACACTGAAGCTTTCTTT

D gene: TRBD2
clone size: .
V gene: TRBV5-4
J gene: TRBJ2-7
CDR3 protein: CASSRRAAGGSSYEQYF
CDR3 DNA: TGTGCCAGCAGCCGAAGGGCGGCGGGAGGGAGCTCCTACGAGCAGTACTTC

D gene: .
clone size: .
V gene: TRBV18
J gene: TRBJ1-1
CDR3 protein: CASSPRSRVTEAFF
CDR3 DNA: TGTGCCAGCTCACCACGGTCCCGGGTCACTGAAGCTTTCTTT

D gene: .
clone size: .
V gene: TRBV14
J gene: TRBJ1-6
CDR3 protein: CASSQGTPGSSYNSPLHF
CDR3 DNA: TGTGCCAGCAGCCAGGGGACCCCGGGGAGCTCCTATAATTCACCCCTCCACTTT

D gene: .
clone size: few
V gene: TRBV27
J gene: TRBJ1-5
CDR3 protein: CATSRARSNQPQHF
CDR3 DNA: TGTGCCACCTCCCGGGCGCGCAGCAATCAGCCCCAGCATTTT

D gene: TRBD1
clone size: few
V gene: TRBV28
J gene: TRBJ2-7
CDR3 protein: CASSLFPGTGDEQYF
CDR3 DNA: TGTGCCAGCAGTTTATTCCCCGGGACAGGGGACGAGCAGTACTTC

D gene: TRBD1
clone size: .
V gene: TRBV4-3
J gene: TRBJ2-7
CDR3 protein: CASSQDTTGVPYEQYF
CDR3 DNA: TGCGCCAGCAGCCAAGATACTACAGGGGTCCCCTACGAGCAGTACTTC

D gene: .
clone size: .
V gene: TRBV2
J gene: TRBJ1-1
CDR3 protein: CASSEQSRTEAFF
CDR3 DNA: TGTGCCAGCAGTGAACAGTCTCGCACTGAAGCTTTCTTT

D gene: .
clone size: .
V gene: TRBV19
J gene: TRBJ2-7
CDR3 protein: CASSIGVGLDEQYF
CDR3 DNA: TGTGCCAGTAGTATAGGAGTCGGACTCGACGAGCAGTACTTC

D gene: .
clone size: once
V gene: TRBV27
J gene: TRBJ1-5
CDR3 protein: CASSRNTGLNQPQHF
CDR3 DNA: TGTGCCAGCAGTCGAAACACAGGGCTAAATCAGCCCCAGCATTTT

D gene: .
clone size: .
V gene: TRBV4-3
J gene: TRBJ2-3
CDR3 protein: CASSQEARTDTQYF
CDR3 DNA: TGCGCCAGCAGCCAAGAGGCCCGCACAGATACGCAGTATTTT

D gene: TRBD1
clone size: .
V gene: TRBV18
J gene: TRBJ2-1
CDR3 protein: CASSRSGTGRMGEQFF
CDR3 DNA: TGTGCCAGCTCACGAAGCGGGACAGGGAGGATGGGTGAGCAGTTCTTC

D gene: .
clone size: .
V gene: TRBV28
J gene: TRBJ1-1
CDR3 protein: CASSLRAEAFF
CDR3 DNA: TGTGCCAGCAGTTTAAGGGCTGAAGCTTTCTTT

D gene: TRBD2
clone size: .
V gene: TRBV5-1
J gene: TRBJ2-3
CDR3 protein: CASSLATSGTKDTQYF
CDR3 DNA: TGCGCCAGCAGCTTGGCGACTAGCGGGACAAAAGATACGCAGTATTTT

D gene: .
clone size: .
V gene: TRBV29-1
J gene: TRBJ2-7
CDR3 protein: CSARIVNSYEQYF
CDR3 DNA: TGCAGCGCCCGGATAGTCAACTCCTACGAGCAGTACTTC

D gene: .
clone size: .
V gene: TRBV6-5
J gene: TRBJ2-1
CDR3 protein: CASSFIDSSYNEQFF
CDR3 DNA: TGTGCCAGCAGTTTCATCGATAGCTCCTACAATGAGCAGTTCTTC

D gene: .
clone size: .
V gene: TRBV11-2
J gene: TRBJ2-1
CDR3 protein: CASSFYYEQFF
CDR3 DNA: TGTGCCAGCAGCTTTTACTATGAGCAGTTCTTC

D gene: TRBD2
clone size: .
V gene: TRBV7-9
J gene: TRBJ2-2
CDR3 protein: CASSSEDGLAERNTGELFF
CDR3 DNA: TGTGCCAGCAGCTCTGAAGACGGACTAGCGGAAAGGAACACCGGGGAGCTGTTTTTT

D gene: TRBD1
clone size: .
V gene: TRBV11-3
J gene: TRBJ2-7
CDR3 protein: CASSPRTGSSYEQYF
CDR3 DNA: TGTGCCAGCAGCCCCAGGACAGGGAGCTCCTACGAGCAGTACTTC

D gene: .
clone size: .
V gene: TRBV4-3
J gene: TRBJ1-1
CDR3 protein: CASSPQETPNTEAFF
CDR3 DNA: TGCGCCAGCAGTCCCCAAGAGACCCCCAACACTGAAGCTTTCTTT

D gene: .
clone size: few
V gene: TRBV6-5
J gene: TRBJ2-3
CDR3 protein: CASGLLGTDTQYF
CDR3 DNA: TGTGCCAGCGGACTGCTGGGTACAGATACGCAGTATTTT

D gene: TRBD1
clone size: medium-sized
V gene: TRBV7-9
J gene: TRBJ1-2
CDR3 protein: CASSLPEVDRANGYGYTF
CDR3 DNA: TGTGCCAGCAGCTTACCAGAGGTGGACAGGGCAAATGGCTATGGCTACACCTTC

D gene: .
clone size: .
V gene: TRBV21-1
J gene: TRBJ2-7
CDR3 protein: CASRTGQRGEQYF
CDR3 DNA: TGTGCCAGCAGGACGGGACAGAGGGGCGAGCAGTACTTC

D gene: TRBD1
clone size: .
V gene: TRBV5-4
J gene: TRBJ2-2
CDR3 protein: CASRTGTGITGELFF
CDR3 DNA: TGTGCCAGCAGAACCGGGACAGGGATCACCGGGGAGCTGTTTTTT

D gene: .
clone size: .
V gene: TRBV10-2
J gene: TRBJ1-4
CDR3 protein: CASSDRDSPYEELFF
CDR3 DNA: TGCGCCAGCAGTGACCGAGACAGCCCTTATGAGGAACTGTTTTTT

D gene: .
clone size: few
V gene: TRBV19
J gene: TRBJ1-2
CDR3 protein: CASSTRVGDYGYTF
CDR3 DNA: TGTGCCAGTAGTACCAGGGTAGGCGACTATGGCTACACCTTC